This passage covers 28 T cell receptor beta chains from one sample sequenced in a study of OX40 agonist ivuxolimab in advanced cancers. The data were produced by immunoSEQ multiplex PCR, yet TCRdb's version contains in-frame clones alone and is incomplete. The data hold roughly 79,000 clones, with about 90% observed a single time. This sample comprised CD4+ or CD8+ T cells sorted from blood, obtained in a trial of the OX40 agonist ivuxolimab. The receptors derive from an adult with an advanced solid tumor such as melanoma, head and neck, liver or kidney cancer.

The CDR3 here is CASSSITGELFF. In DNA, the CDR3 is TGTGCCAGCAGTTCCATAACCGGGGAGCTGTTTTTT. The V and J genes are TRBV6-6 and TRBJ2-2; no reliable D call. The V gene's germline CDR1 is MNHNY and CDR2 SVGAGI (reference sequence). V shed 4 bases and J shed 5 bases, with 5 bases lying between them. The length of the CDR3 is 12 residues.

The chain joins TRBV6-5 to TRBJ2-7; weak D call: TRBD1 (5 bases). The CDR3 consists of 11 residues. Trimming shortened V by 11 bases and J by 1 base, and 9 bases separated the two germline ends. CDR1 and CDR2 (germline): MNHEY, SVGAGI. The CDR3 nucleotides are TGTGCCGCCAAGGGGTCCTACGAGCAGTACTTC. This encodes CAAKGSYEQYF.

The chain joins TRBV11-2 to TRBJ2-1, with D possibly TRBD2 on 8 matching bases. Trimming cost V 8 bases and J 9 bases, with 29 bases left between them. Germline CDR1 reads SGHAT; CDR2 reads FQNNGV. The CDR3 loop spans 17 amino acids. The CDR3 loop reads CASARRGRREGPGEQFF. For the CDR3, the DNA is TGTGCCAGCGCTAGGAGGGGGCGACGGGAGGGCCCGGGTGAGCAGTTCTTC.

V and J are TRBV4-1 and TRBJ2-1, with TRBD2 as a possible D gene (5 bases). This CDR3 comprises 16 residues. Germline values: CDR1 MGHRA, CDR2 YSYEKL. Trimming stripped 4 bases from V and 3 bases from J, with 16 bases between. In nucleotides, the CDR3 is TGCGCCAGCAGCCTCACGATGGGAGTAGGCTACAATGAGCAGTTCTTC. The encoded protein is CASSLTMGVGYNEQFF.

This clone appeared a single time. The chain combines TRBV7-3 with TRBJ2-2; 8 bases are a match to TRBD2. The CDR3 runs to 16 residues. Germline values: CDR1 SGHTA, CDR2 FQGTGA. J gave up 6 bases and V 5 bases, and 11 bases lay outside the gene matches. Here the CDR3 reads CASSLPAGVSAGELFF. DNA of the CDR3: TGTGCCAGCAGCCTTCCAGCGGGAGTATCTGCCGGGGAGCTGTTTTTT.

The rearrangement uses TRBV19 and TRBJ2-1; the match to TRBD2 covers 7 bases. CDR3 size: 16 residues. The germline CDR1 and CDR2 sequences are LNHDA and SQIVND (reference sequence). J was trimmed by 8 bases and V by 2 bases; bases with no gene match: 12. The CDR3 here is CASSIMGGSGVHEQFF. The CDR3 DNA is TGTGCCAGTAGTATAATGGGCGGGAGCGGTGTACATGAGCAGTTCTTC.

The chain combines TRBV28 with TRBJ1-5; a weak D match, TRBD1 (5 bases). Germline CDR1 and CDR2: MDHEN and SYDVKM. The CDR3 consists of 15 residues. With 4 bases removed from V and 2 bases from J, the gap between germline ends came to 12 bases. The CDR3 spells CASSSLRGGNQPQHF. The CDR3 nucleotides read TGTGCCAGCAGTTCCCTGAGGGGTGGCAATCAGCCCCAGCATTTT. Supplemented by reference TRBV28 and TRBJ1-5, the full variable domain reads DVKVTQSSRYLVKRTGEKVFLECVQDMDHENMFWYRQDPGLGLRLIYFSYDVKMKEKGDIPEGYSVSREKKERFSLILESASTNQTSMYLCASSSLRGGNQPQHFGDGTRLSIL.

This chain connects TRBV2 to TRBJ2-5; D is tentatively TRBD1 or TRBD2 (6 bases each). Germline V gives CDR1 SNHLY, CDR2 FYNNEI. The V and J ends lost 4 bases and 5 bases respectively, with 14 bases between them. This CDR3 is built from 14 residues. CDR3 DNA: TGTGCCAGCAGTGTCCAAGGGGGAGGCGAGACCCAGTACTTC. Translating gives CASSVQGGGETQYF.

Details on this clone: The junction differs from germline at one of its ends, possibly a read error. The V call is TRBV5-1, the J call TRBJ2-3; D possibly matches TRBD1 or TRBD2 (6 bases each). Germline values: CDR1 SGHRS, CDR2 YFSETQ. The CDR3 runs 14 residues. DNA for the CDR3: TGCACCAGCAGTGTCCGGGGGCGCACAGATACGCAGTATTTT. Translation gives CTSSVRGRTDTQYF.

This clone turned up a few times. This rearrangement joins TRBV19 to TRBJ1-5, with a tentative D call TRBD1 (5 bases). This CDR3 is built from 15 residues. The V and J ends lost 8 bases and 6 bases respectively, with 20 bases between them. CDR1 is LNHDA and CDR2 is SQIVND in the germline V gene (reference sequence). The CDR3 nucleotides are TGTGCCAGTCGTAGGGACGGGGCAGCGGGTCAGCCCCAGCATTTT. It specifies CASRRDGAAGQPQHF.

The J gene is TRBJ2-2, the V gene TRBV28; maybe TRBD2 (7 bases). The V end was cut by 8 bases, the J end by 8 bases, with 15 bases between. The CDR3 sequence is 13 residues long. Germline values: CDR1 MDHEN, CDR2 SYDVKM. In DNA, the CDR3 is TGTGCCAGCTCATCCGGGGGGCAGGGGGAGCTGTTTTTT. Translation gives CASSSGGQGELFF.

The gene calls are TRBV6-1 and TRBJ2-7, with unresolved D. Trimming removed 1 base at V and 2 bases at J, with 12 bases between. Germline CDR1 reads MNHNS; CDR2 reads SASEGT. The length of the CDR3 is 15 residues. Written as DNA, the CDR3 is TGTGCCAGCAGTGAAGAACCCTTAGTTACCTACGAGCAGTACTTC. Its protein product is CASSEEPLVTYEQYF.

J is TRBJ1-5 and V is TRBV28; D is unclear. The CDR3 covers 16 residues. Trimming took 3 bases from V and 3 from J, leaving 15 bases between them. Per the germline V gene, CDR1 is MDHEN and CDR2 is SYDVKM. CDR3 in DNA: TGTGCCAGCAGTTTCGCGTCGGGAACCCTCAATCAGCCCCAGCATTTT. Amino acid sequence: CASSFASGTLNQPQHF. Full variable domain (rest looked up from reference TRBV28 and TRBJ1-5): DVKVTQSSRYLVKRTGEKVFLECVQDMDHENMFWYRQDPGLGLRLIYFSYDVKMKEKGDIPEGYSVSREKKERFSLILESASTNQTSMYLCASSFASGTLNQPQHFGDGTRLSIL.

This clone was recorded a few times. The chain is built from TRBV2 and TRBJ1-2, with no clear D. The CDR3 extends over 12 amino acids. Trimming removed 6 bases at V and 7 bases at J, with 12 bases between. Looked up from germline, CDR1 is SNHLY and CDR2 is FYNNEI. Here the CDR3 reads CASRMGQSGYTF. The DNA for the CDR3 is TGTGCCAGCAGGATGGGTCAGAGTGGCTACACCTTC.

The chain couples TRBV5-1 to TRBJ2-7; 7 nucleotides match TRBD2. V lost 7 bases to trimming and J lost 7 bases; unmatched junction nucleotides: 20. The germline V gene encodes CDR1 SGHRS and CDR2 YFSETQ. The CDR3 has 16 amino acids. The CDR3: CASGREAGVGSREQYF. CDR3 DNA sequence: TGCGCCAGCGGCCGGGAGGCGGGAGTAGGATCGAGGGAGCAGTACTTC.

The gene calls are TRBV11-1 and TRBJ2-2; a weak D match, TRBD2 (7 bases). Deletions cut 7 bases from V and 4 bases from J, with 16 bases between. This CDR3 region has 15 residues. Germline V gene sequence: CDR1 SGHAT, CDR2 FQDESV (reference sequence). The CDR3 is CASTDGGQGTGELFF. Written as DNA, the CDR3 is TGTGCCAGCACCGACGGGGGGCAAGGCACCGGGGAGCTGTTTTTT.

J is TRBJ1-2 and V is TRBV19; TRBD1 is a possible D gene (5 bases). There are 15 residues in the CDR3. The V end lost 6 bases, the J end lost 0 bases, and 14 bases lay between the germline ends. Germline lookup yields CDR1 LNHDA and CDR2 SQIVND (reference sequence). In DNA form, the CDR3 reads TGTGCCAGTAGCTCTATCGACAGAACTAACTATGGCTACACCTTC. Amino acids: CASSSIDRTNYGYTF.

The chain employs TRBV11-2 and TRBJ2-5, with D tentatively TRBD2 (6 bases). Germline lookup yields CDR1 SGHAT and CDR2 FQNNGV. The CDR3 covers 15 residues. Between the trimmed V and J ends, which lost 6 bases and 5 bases, there was a span of 19 bases. CDR3 sequence: CASSTISGDRETQYF. CDR3 DNA: TGTGCCAGCAGTACAATTAGCGGCGATAGGGAGACCCAGTACTTC.

The chain combines TRBV28 with TRBJ1-1; D remains ambiguous. The CDR3 runs 12 residues. The ends were cut back, 1 base at V and 3 bases at J, with 3 bases in the middle. CDR1 and CDR2 from the germline V gene are MDHEN and SYDVKM. This chain's CDR3 is CASSLFDTEAFF. The CDR3 DNA sequence: TGTGCCAGCAGTTTATTCGACACTGAAGCTTTCTTT.

The chain combines TRBV4-1 with TRBJ2-7, with D perhaps TRBD1 (6 bases). CDR1 is MGHRA and CDR2 is YSYEKL in the germline V gene. Trimming removed 5 bases from V and 3 bases from J, with 11 bases in between. The CDR3 loop spans 13 amino acids. This chain's CDR3 is CASSIRDNYEQYF. The CDR3, as DNA: TGCGCCAGCAGCATCCGGGACAACTACGAGCAGTACTTC.

The chain uses TRBV6-1 and TRBJ2-1; 7 nucleotides line up with TRBD2. J gave up 2 bases and V 3 bases, and 7 bases lay outside the gene matches. There are 16 residues in the CDR3. Germline lookup yields CDR1 MNHNS and CDR2 SASEGT. In nucleotides, the CDR3 is TGTGCCAGCAGTGACCTCGGGCTAGCGGCCTACAATGAGCAGTTCTTC. It yields the protein CASSDLGLAAYNEQFF.

Sample share makes this clone medium-sized. The same CDR3 is also encoded by other DNA sequences in this sample. V is TRBV19 and J is TRBJ1-2; no clear D. Looked up from germline, CDR1 is LNHDA and CDR2 is SQIVND (reference sequence). V shed 6 bases and J shed 2 bases, with 13 bases lying between them. The CDR3 length is 14 residues. CDR3 in DNA: TGTGCCAGTAGACGGACCGGAGAAAACTATGGCTACACCTTC. It yields the protein CASRRTGENYGYTF.

This clone showed up just a few times. V gene TRBV30 combines with J gene TRBJ2-1, with TRBD2 matching 8 bases. Looked up from germline, CDR1 is GTSNPN and CDR2 is SVGIG (reference sequence). The CDR3 is 15 amino acids. J was trimmed by 5 bases and V by 5 bases; bases with no gene match: 11. Here the CDR3 DNA reads TGTGCCTGGCGGGGCACGGGAGGGATAAACAATGAGCAGTTCTTC. Translation gives CAWRGTGGINNEQFF.

With regard to this clone: One junction end does not reproduce the germline sequence, and a read error may be involved. This sequence joins TRBV7-7 and TRBJ2-7, with 8 bases fitting TRBD1. The germline V gene has CDR1 SSHAT and CDR2 FNYEAQ (reference sequence). The CDR3 totals 15 residues. This chain's CDR3 is CASTPPRTGPYEQYF. CDR3 DNA: TGTGCTAGCACCCCCCCCCGGACAGGGCCCTACGAGCAGTACTTC.

This rearrangement joins TRBV19 to TRBJ1-5; the D gene is possibly TRBD1 (6 bases). The CDR3 totals 16 residues. Trimming left V 5 bases short and J 0 bases short, with 14 bases between. Germline V gives CDR1 LNHDA, CDR2 SQIVND (reference sequence). The CDR3 sequence is CASSLTRGHSNQPQHF. The CDR3 DNA sequence: TGTGCCAGTAGTCTAACCCGGGGGCATAGCAATCAGCCCCAGCATTTT.

The chain employs TRBV5-1 and TRBJ2-4; 7 bases line up with TRBD1. The V and J ends lost 4 bases and 3 bases, in that order; junction bases with no gene match: 7. Germline CDR1 is SGHRS and CDR2 is YFSETQ. This CDR3 contains 15 residues. CDR3 residues: CASSPPGTVKNIQYF. The CDR3 coding sequence is TGCGCCAGCAGCCCTCCGGGGACAGTCAAAAACATTCAGTACTTC.

Turning to this clone: This sample also contains other DNA sequences that code for the same CDR3. CDR3 nucleotide sequence: TGTGCCAGCAGCTTCCTGGGGGCTGGTGAAAAACTGTTTTTT. Translation gives CASSFLGAGEKLFF. The V call is TRBV28, the J call TRBJ1-4, with D possibly being TRBD1 (6 bases). The CDR3 consists of 14 residues. Germline assignment: CDR1 MDHEN and CDR2 SYDVKM. Trimming removed 6 bases from V and 7 bases from J, with 15 bases in between. The full variable domain, completed using reference TRBV28 and TRBJ1-4, is DVKVTQSSRYLVKRTGEKVFLECVQDMDHENMFWYRQDPGLGLRLIYFSYDVKMKEKGDIPEGYSVSREKKERFSLILESASTNQTSMYLCASSFLGAGEKLFFGSGTQLSVL.

The rearrangement uses TRBV19 and TRBJ2-6; 11 positions match TRBD1. CDR3 length: 19 residues. Trimming cost V 5 bases and J 1 base; bases outside gene matches: 10. Germline values: CDR1 LNHDA, CDR2 SQIVND (reference sequence). This CDR3 reads CASSSRPGTGGSGANVLTF. DNA of the CDR3: TGTGCCAGTAGTTCCCGTCCCGGGACAGGGGGTTCTGGGGCCAACGTCCTGACTTTC.